What follows is one T cell receptor (beta chain) and its context. The CDR3 has 14 amino acids. The ends were cut back, 1 base at V and 4 bases at J, with 10 bases in the middle. The germline gives CDR1 LNHNV, CDR2 YYDKDF (reference sequence). The data originate from a study of blood T cell repertoires in COVID-19. Study summary: Both acute and convalescent COVID-19 samples were obtained from the United States, Italy and Spain. Sources were T cells, B-cell-depleted T cells, or PBMCs; the material itself was cDNA or gDNA.

Original methodology: Nucleated cell counts were estimated from reference gene primer amplification. Sequenced by immunoSEQ multiplex PCR; TCRdb stores in-frame clones only, minus some. V, J and clone size are those of that table, while D and trimming were read from the DNA. The sample lists 200,000 or so clones; 70% to 90% were seen once. The chain links TRBV15 to TRBJ1-2; D remains ambiguous. The receptor was isolated from a man aged 70 or older with active or convalescent COVID-19. The specimen was peripheral blood. CDR3 DNA: TGTGCCACCAGCAGAGCTGAGGGCGGCTATGGCTACACCTTC. As protein: CATSRAEGGYGYTF. The whole variable domain, remainder taken from reference TRBV15 and TRBJ1-2, is DAMVIQNPRYQVTQFGKPVTLSCSQTLNHNVMYWYQQKSSQAPKLLFHYYDKDFNNEADTPDNFQSRRPNTSFCFLDIRSPGLGDTAMYLCATSRAEGGYGYTFGSGTRLTVV.